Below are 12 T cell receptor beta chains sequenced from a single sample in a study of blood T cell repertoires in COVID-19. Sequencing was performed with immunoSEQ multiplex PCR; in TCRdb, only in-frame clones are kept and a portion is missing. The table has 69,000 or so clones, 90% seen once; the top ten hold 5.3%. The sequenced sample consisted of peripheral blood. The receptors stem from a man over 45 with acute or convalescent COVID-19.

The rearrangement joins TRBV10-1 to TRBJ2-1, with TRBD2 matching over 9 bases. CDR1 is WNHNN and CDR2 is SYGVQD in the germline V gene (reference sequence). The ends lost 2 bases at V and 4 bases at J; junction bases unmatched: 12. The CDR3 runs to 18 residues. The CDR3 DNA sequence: TGCGCCAGCAGTGAGATCGGGTTAGCGGGAGAGGCTTACAATGAGCAGTTCTTC. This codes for CASSEIGLAGEAYNEQFF.

CDR3 sequence (DNA): TGTGCCAGTAGTCCGTCTAGCGGGAGTTACAATGAGCAGTTCTTC. Translated, it gives CASSPSSGSYNEQFF. This chain uses TRBV19 with TRBJ2-1, with 10 nucleotides matching TRBD2. The CDR3 is 15 amino acids. J was trimmed by 4 bases and V by 5 bases; bases with no gene match: 5. The germline V gene encodes CDR1 LNHDA and CDR2 SQIVND (reference sequence).

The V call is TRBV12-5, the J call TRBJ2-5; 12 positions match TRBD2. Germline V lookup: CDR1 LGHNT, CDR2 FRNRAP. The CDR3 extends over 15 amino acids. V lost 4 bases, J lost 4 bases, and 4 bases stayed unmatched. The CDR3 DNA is TGTGCTAGTGGTTCGGGACTAGCGGGTAGAGAGACCCAGTACTTC. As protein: CASGSGLAGRETQYF.

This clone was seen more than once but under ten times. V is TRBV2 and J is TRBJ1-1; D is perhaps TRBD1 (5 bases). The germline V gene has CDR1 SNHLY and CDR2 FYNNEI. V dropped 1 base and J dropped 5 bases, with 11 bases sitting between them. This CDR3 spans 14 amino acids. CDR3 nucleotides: TGTGCCAGCAGTGAAGAGGCAGGGAGGACTGAAGCTTTCTTT. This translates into CASSEEAGRTEAFF.

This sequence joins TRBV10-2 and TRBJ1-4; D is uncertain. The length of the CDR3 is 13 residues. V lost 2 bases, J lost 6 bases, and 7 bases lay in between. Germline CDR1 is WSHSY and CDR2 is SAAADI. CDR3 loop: CASSEAGDEKLFF. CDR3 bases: TGCGCCAGCAGTGAGGCGGGAGATGAAAAACTGTTTTTT.

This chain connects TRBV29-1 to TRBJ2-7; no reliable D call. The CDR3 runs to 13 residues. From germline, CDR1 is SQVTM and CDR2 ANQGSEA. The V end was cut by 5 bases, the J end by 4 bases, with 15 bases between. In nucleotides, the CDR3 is TGCAGCGTTTCTACCATTCTCACTTACGAGCAGTACTTC. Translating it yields CSVSTILTYEQYF.

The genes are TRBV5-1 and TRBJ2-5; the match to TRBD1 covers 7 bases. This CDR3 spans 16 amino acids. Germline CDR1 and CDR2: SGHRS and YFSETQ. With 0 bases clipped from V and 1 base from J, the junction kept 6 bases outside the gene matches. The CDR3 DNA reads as TGCGCCAGCAGCTTGGCCGCGAGGACAGGCCAAGAGACCCAGTACTTC. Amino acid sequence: CASSLAARTGQETQYF.

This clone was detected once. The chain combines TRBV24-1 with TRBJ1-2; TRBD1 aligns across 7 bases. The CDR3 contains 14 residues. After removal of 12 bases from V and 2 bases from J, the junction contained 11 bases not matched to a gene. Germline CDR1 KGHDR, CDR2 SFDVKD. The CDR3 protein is CAVGTDSTNYGYTF. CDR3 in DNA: TGTGCCGTCGGGACAGACTCGACGAACTATGGCTACACCTTC.

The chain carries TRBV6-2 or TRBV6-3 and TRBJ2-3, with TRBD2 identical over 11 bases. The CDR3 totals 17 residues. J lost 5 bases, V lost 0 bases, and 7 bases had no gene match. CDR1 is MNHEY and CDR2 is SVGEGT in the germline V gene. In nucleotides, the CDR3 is TGTGCCAGCAGTTACTCTGCGGGACTAGCGGTTGGAGATACGCAGTATTTT. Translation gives CASSYSAGLAVGDTQYF.

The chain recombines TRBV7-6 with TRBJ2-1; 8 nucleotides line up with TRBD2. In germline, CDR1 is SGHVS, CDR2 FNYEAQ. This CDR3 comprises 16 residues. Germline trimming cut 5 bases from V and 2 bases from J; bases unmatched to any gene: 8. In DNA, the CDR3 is TGTGCCAGCAGCATGAAGACTAGCGTTCCCTACAATGAGCAGTTCTTC. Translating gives CASSMKTSVPYNEQFF.

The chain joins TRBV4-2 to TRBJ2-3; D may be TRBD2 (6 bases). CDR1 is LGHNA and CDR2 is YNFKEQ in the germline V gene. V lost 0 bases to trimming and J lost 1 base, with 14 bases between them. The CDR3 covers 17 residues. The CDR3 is CASSQDTKASGTDTQYF. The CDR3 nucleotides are TGTGCCAGCAGCCAAGATACAAAGGCTAGCGGCACAGATACGCAGTATTTT.

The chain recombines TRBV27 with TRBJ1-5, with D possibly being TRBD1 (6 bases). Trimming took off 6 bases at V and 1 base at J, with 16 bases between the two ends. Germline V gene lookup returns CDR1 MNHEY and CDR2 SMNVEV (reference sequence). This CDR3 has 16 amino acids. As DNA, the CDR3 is TGTGCCAGCAGGGGACGAACAGGGACCAGCAATCAGCCCCAGCATTTT. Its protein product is CASRGRTGTSNQPQHF.